This record covers a single T cell receptor beta chain. What it binds is not known. This entry is derived from a study of CD8 T cells in ankylosing spondylitis. Study conclusions and caveats: Significant enrichment of disease-linked clones was reported in matched ankylosing spondylitis synovial fluid. Apparently characteristic of ankylosing spondylitis blood was a TCR beta motif (roughly eight highly homologous variants). Reactive arthritis synovial fluid and blood were previously reported to contain some motif variants. Peripheral blood samples showed relatively rare disease-linked clones, and these clones were CD8+.

Quantitative 5'-RACE with molecular barcodes produced the TCR beta libraries. TCRdb re-called the 5' RACE reads through MiXCR, storing one row per CDR3 protein. The sample gives approximately 300,000 distinct CDR3 sequences, less than 9.5% of which show up once; 13% to 15% is in the top ten. Trimming stripped 1 base from V and 9 bases from J, with 7 bases between. The CDR3 is 13 residues long. Germline V gives CDR1 SGHDN, CDR2 FVKESK. What was sequenced was blood, either unsorted or a sorted T cell fraction (not recorded which). The clonotype comes from a male donor with ankylosing spondylitis. The chain has TRBV14 and TRBJ1-6; D call uncertain. DNA for the CDR3: TGTGCCAGCAGCCAAGCGTGGGGTTCACCCCTCCACTTT. Translating it yields CASSQAWGSPLHF.